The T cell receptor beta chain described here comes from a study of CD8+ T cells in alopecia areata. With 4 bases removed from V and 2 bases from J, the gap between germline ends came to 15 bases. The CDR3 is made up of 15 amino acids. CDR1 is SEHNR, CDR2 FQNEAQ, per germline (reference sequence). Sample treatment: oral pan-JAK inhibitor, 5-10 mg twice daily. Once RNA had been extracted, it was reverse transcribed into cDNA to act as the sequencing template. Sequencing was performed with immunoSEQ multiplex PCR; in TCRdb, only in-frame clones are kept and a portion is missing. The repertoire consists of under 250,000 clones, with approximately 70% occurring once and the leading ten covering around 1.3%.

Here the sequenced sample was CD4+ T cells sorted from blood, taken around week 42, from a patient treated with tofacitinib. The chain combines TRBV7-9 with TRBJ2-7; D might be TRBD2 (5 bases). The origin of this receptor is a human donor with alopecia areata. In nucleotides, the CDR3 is TGTGCCAGCAGCTCATCGGGGAACGGACCCTACGAGCAGTACTTC. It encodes CASSSSGNGPYEQYF.